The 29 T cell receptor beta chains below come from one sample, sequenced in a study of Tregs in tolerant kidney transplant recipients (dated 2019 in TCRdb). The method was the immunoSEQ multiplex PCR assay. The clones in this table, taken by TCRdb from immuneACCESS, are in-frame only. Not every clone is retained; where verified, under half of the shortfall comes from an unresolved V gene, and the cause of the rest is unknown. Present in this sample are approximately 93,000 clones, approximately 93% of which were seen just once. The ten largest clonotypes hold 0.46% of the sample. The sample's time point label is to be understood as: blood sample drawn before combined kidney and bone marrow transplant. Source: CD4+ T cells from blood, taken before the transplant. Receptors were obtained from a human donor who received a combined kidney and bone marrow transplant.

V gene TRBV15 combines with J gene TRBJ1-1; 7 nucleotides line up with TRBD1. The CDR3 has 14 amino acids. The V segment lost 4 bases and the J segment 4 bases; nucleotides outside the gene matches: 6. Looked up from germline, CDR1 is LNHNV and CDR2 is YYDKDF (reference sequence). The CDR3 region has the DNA TGTGCCACCAGCAAACAACGACAGGGCACTGAAGCTTTCTTT. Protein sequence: CATSKQRQGTEAFF.

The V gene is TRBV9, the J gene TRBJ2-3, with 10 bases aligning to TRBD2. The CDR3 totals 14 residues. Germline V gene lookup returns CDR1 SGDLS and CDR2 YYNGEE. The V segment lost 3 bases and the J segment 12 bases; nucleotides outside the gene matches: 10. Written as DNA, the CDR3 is TGTGCCAGCAGCGGGAGGACTAGCGGCCTCGCACAGTATTTT. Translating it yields CASSGRTSGLAQYF.

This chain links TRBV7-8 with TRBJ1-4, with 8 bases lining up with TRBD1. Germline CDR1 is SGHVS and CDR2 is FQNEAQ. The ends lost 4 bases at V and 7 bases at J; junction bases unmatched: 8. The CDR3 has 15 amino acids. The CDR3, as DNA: TGTGCCAGCAGCTCGTACAGGGGGAAAGGTGAAAAACTGTTTTTT. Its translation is CASSSYRGKGEKLFF.

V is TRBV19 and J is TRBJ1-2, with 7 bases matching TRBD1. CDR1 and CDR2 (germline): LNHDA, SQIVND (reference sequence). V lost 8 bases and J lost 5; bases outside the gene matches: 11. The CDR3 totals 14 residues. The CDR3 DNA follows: TGTGCCAGTTGGGACAGCCGGATTTCTTATGGCTACACCTTC. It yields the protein CASWDSRISYGYTF.

CDR3 protein: CASSGTGTGGHEQYF. In DNA form, the CDR3 reads TGTGCCAGCAGCGGGACCGGGACAGGGGGCCACGAGCAGTACTTC. V usage is TRBV9 and J usage is TRBJ2-7; TRBD1 matches at 12 bases. The trim removed 3 bases at V and 5 bases at J, leaving 6 bases unmatched. This CDR3 has 15 residues. The germline gives CDR1 SGDLS, CDR2 YYNGEE.

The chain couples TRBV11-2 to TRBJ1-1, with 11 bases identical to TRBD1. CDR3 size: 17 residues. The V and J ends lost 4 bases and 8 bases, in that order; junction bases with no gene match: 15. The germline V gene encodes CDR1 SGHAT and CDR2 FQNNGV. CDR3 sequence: CASSSLRDRGSRREAFF. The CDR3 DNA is TGTGCCAGCAGCTCCCTACGGGACAGGGGGAGTAGGAGGGAAGCTTTCTTT.

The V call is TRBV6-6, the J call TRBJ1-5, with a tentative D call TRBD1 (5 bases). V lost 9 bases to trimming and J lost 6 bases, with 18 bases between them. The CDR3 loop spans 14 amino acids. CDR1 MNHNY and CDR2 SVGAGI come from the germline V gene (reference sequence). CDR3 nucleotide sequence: TGTGCCAGTACTTCCGAGGCAGGGTCTCAGCCCCAGCATTTT. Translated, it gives CASTSEAGSQPQHF.

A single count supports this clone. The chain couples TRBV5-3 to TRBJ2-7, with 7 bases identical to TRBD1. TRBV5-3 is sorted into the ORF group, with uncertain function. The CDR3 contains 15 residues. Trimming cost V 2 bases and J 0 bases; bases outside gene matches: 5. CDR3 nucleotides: TGTGCCAGAAGCTTTGGGGGACAGAGCTCCTACGAGCAGTACTTC. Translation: CARSFGGQSSYEQYF.

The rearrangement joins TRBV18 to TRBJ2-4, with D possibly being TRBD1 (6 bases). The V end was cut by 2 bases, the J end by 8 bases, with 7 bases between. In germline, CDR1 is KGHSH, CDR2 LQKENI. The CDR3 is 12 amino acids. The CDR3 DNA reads TGTGCCAGCTCACCAGCAGGGGACATTCAGTACTTC. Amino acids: CASSPAGDIQYF.

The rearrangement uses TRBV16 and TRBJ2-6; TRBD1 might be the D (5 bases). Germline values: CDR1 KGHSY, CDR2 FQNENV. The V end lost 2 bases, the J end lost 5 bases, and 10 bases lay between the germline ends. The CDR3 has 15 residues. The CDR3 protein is CASSQLSGRANVLTF. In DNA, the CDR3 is TGTGCCAGCAGCCAACTCTCAGGGAGGGCCAACGTCCTGACTTTC. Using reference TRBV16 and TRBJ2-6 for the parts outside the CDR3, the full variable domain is GEEVAQTPKHLVRGEGQKAKLYCAPIKGHSYVFWYQQVLKNEFKFLISFQNENVFDETGMPKERFSAKCLPNSPCSLEIQATKLEDSAVYFCASSQLSGRANVLTFGAGSRLTVL.

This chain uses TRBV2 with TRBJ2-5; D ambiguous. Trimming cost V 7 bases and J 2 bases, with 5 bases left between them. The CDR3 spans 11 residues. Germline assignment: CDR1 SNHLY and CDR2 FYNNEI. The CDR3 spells CASKQQETQYF. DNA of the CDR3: TGTGCCAGCAAACAACAAGAGACCCAGTACTTC.

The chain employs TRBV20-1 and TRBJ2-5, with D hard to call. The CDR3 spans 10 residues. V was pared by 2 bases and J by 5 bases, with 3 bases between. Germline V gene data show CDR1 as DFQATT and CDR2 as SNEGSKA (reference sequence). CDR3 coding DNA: TGCAGTGCTAGATCGGAGACCCAGTACTTC. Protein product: CSARSETQYF.

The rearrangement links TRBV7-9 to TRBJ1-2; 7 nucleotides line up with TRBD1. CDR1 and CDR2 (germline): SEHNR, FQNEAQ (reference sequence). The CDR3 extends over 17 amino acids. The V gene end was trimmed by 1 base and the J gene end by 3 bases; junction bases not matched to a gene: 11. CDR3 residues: CASSLGRDSPNHYGYTF. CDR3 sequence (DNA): TGTGCCAGCAGCTTAGGAAGGGACAGTCCCAATCACTATGGCTACACCTTC.

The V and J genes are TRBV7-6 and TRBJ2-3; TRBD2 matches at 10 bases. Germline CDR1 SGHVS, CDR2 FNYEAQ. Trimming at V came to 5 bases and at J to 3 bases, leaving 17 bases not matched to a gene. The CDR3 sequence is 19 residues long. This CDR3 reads CASSVDTSGALMGTDTQYF. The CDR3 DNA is TGTGCCAGCAGCGTCGACACTAGCGGGGCCCTCATGGGAACAGATACGCAGTATTTT.

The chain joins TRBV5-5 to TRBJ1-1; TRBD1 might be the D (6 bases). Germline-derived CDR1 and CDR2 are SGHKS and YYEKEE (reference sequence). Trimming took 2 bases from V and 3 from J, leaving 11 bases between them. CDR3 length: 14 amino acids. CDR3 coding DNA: TGTGCCAGCAGCTTCTCGGCAGGGGACACTGAAGCTTTCTTT. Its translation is CASSFSAGDTEAFF.

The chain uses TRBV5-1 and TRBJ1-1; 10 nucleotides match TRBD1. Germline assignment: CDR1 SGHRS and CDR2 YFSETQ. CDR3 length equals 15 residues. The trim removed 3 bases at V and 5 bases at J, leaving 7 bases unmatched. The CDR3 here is CASSSQPGQGTEAFF. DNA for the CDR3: TGCGCCAGCAGCTCGCAACCGGGACAGGGGACTGAAGCTTTCTTT.

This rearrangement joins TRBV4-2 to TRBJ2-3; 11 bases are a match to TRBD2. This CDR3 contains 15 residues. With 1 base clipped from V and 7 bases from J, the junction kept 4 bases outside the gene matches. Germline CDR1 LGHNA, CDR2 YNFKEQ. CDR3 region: CASSQGLAGGYTQYF. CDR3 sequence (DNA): TGTGCCAGCAGCCAAGGTCTAGCGGGGGGTTATACGCAGTATTTT.

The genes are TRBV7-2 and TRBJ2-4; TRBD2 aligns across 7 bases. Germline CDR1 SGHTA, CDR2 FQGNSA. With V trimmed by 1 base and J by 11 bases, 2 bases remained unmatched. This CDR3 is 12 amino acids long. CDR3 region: CASSLVGGVQYF. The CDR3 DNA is TGTGCCAGCAGCTTAGTTGGGGGGGTTCAGTACTTC.

The CDR3 nucleotides are TGTGCCTGGAGTTATGGGGGGAAGGGCTATGGCTACACCTTC. Its translation: CAWSYGGKGYGYTF. The genes are TRBV30 and TRBJ1-2, with D possibly TRBD1 on 5 matching bases. Trimming cost V 2 bases and J 4 bases, with 14 bases left between them. This CDR3 region has 14 residues. Germline V gene data show CDR1 as GTSNPN and CDR2 as SVGIG (reference sequence).

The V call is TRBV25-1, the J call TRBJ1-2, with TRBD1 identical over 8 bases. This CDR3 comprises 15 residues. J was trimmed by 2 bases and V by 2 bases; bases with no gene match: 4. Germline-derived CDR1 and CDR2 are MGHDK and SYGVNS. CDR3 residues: CASSETGQGNYGYTF. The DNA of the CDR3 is TGTGCCAGCAGTGAAACCGGACAGGGAAACTATGGCTACACCTTC.

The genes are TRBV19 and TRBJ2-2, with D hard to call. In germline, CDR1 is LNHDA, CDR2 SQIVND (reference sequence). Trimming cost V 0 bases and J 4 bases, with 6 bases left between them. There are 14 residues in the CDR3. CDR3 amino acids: CASSIDTSTGELFF. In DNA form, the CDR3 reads TGTGCCAGTAGTATAGATACGAGCACCGGGGAGCTGTTTTTT.

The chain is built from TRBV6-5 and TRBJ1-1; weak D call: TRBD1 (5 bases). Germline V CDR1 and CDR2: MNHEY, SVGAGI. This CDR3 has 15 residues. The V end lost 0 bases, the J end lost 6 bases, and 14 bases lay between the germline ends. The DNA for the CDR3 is TGTGCCAGCAGTTACTCTGGGGGGATGAAAGCTGAAGCTTTCTTT. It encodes CASSYSGGMKAEAFF.

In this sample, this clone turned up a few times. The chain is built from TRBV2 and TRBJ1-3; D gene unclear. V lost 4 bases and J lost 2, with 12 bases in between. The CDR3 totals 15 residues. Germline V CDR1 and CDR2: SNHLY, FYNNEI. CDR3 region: CASSGEGFAGNTIYF. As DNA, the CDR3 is TGTGCCAGCAGTGGAGAGGGTTTTGCTGGAAACACCATATATTTT. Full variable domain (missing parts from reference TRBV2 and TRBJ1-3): EPEVTQTPSHQVTQMGQEVILRCVPISNHLYFYWYRQILGQKVEFLVSFYNNEISEKSEIFDDQFSVERPDGSNFTLKIRSTKLEDSAMYFCASSGEGFAGNTIYFGEGSWLTVV.

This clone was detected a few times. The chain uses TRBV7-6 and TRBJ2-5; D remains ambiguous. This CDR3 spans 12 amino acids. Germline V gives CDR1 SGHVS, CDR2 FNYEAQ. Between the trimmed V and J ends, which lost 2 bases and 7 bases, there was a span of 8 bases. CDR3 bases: TGTGCCAGCAGCTTACCCGAGAGGACCCAGTACTTC. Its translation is CASSLPERTQYF. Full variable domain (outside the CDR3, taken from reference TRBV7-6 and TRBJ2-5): GAGVSQSPRYKVTKRGQDVALRCDPISGHVSLYWYRQALGQGPEFLTYFNYEAQQDKSGLPNDRFSAERPEGSISTLTIQRTEQRDSAMYRCASSLPERTQYFGPGTRLLVL.

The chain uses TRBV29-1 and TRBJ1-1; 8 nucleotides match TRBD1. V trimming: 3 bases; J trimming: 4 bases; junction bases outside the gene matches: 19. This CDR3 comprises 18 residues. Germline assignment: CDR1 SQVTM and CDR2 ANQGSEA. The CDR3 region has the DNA TGCAGCGTTGAGATGGGGATGATGGACAGGGCAGTGCGCACTGAAGCTTTCTTT. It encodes CSVEMGMMDRAVRTEAFF.

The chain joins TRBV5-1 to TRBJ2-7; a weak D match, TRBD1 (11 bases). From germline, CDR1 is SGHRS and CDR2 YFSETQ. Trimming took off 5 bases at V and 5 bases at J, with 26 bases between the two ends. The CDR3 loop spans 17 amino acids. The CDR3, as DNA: TGCGCCAGCAGTTTTGGACAGGGGGCACTAGCGGGAAACGAGCAGTACTTC. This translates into CASSFGQGALAGNEQYF. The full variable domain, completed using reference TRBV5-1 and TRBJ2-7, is KAGVTQTPRYLIKTRGQQVTLSCSPISGHRSVSWYQQTPGQGLQFLFEYFSETQRNKGNFPGRFSGRQFSNSRSEMNVSTLELGDSALYLCASSFGQGALAGNEQYFGPGTRLTVT.

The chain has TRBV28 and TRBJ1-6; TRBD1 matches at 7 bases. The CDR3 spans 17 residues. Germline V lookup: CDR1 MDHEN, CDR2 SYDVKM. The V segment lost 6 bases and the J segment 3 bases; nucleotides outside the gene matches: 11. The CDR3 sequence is CASSPAEDRFYNSPLHF. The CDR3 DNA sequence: TGTGCCAGCAGCCCCGCGGAGGACAGGTTCTATAATTCACCCCTCCACTTT.

In DNA, the CDR3 is TGTGCCAGCAGTGAAGACAGGGCCAATGAGCAGTTCTTC. The encoded protein is CASSEDRANEQFF. The chain links TRBV6-1 to TRBJ2-1, with D tentatively TRBD1 (6 bases). Between the trimmed V and J ends, which lost 1 base and 6 bases, there was a span of 7 bases. The germline CDR1 and CDR2 sequences are MNHNS and SASEGT. The CDR3 spans 13 residues.

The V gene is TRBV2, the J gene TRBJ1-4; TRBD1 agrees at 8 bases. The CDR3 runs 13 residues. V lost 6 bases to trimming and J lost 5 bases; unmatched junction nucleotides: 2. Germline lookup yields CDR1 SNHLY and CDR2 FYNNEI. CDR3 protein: CASSRTGNEKLFF. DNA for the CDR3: TGTGCCAGCAGCAGGACAGGGAATGAAAAACTGTTTTTT.